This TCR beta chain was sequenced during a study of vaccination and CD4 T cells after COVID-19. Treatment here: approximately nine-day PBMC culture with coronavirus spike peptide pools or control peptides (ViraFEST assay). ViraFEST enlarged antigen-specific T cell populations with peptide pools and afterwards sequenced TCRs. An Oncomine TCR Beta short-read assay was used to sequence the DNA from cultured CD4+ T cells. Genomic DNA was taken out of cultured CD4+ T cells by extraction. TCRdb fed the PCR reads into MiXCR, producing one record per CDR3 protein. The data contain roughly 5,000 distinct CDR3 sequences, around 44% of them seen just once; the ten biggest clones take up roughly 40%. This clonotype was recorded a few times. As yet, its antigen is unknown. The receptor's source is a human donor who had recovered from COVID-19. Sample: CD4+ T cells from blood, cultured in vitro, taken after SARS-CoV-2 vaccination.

The CDR3 is CASSLDGPPQDAQYF. DNA of the CDR3: TGTGCCAGCAGCTTAGATGGACCCCCCCAAGACGCCCAGTACTTC. J is TRBJ2-5 and V is TRBV7-9; D is unclear. V shed 1 base and J shed 9 bases, with 18 bases lying between them. The CDR3 consists of 15 residues. Germline V CDR1 and CDR2: SEHNR, FQNEAQ (reference sequence).